A selection of T cell receptor beta chains follows, all from one sample in a study of CD8 T cells in Susac syndrome. TCRdb analysed the immunoSEQ multiplex PCR reads with MiXCR anew, one entry per CDR3 protein. The data show roughly 330,000 distinct CDR3 sequences, roughly 94% seen once. The sequenced sample consisted of CD4+ T cells from PBMCs. Every receptor here comes from a human donor with multiple sclerosis. Both conserved end residues are part of each CDR3. D genes are given only for firm matches. Clone size, where shown, is once, few, many, or a class for clones that have expanded.

j_gene	d_gene	v_gene	abundance	CDR3aa	CDR3nt
TRBJ1-4	-	TRBV30	-	CAWSPTGSLNEKLFF	TGTGCCTGGAGCCCCACCGGCAGCCTAAATGAAAAACTGTTTTTT
TRBJ2-5	-	TRBV7-3	few	CASSHPLGPQYF	TGTGCCAGCAGTCACCCCCTTGGGCCCCAGTACTTC
TRBJ2-7	-	TRBV3-1	-	CASSPAGEMVYF	TGTGCCAGCAGCCCCGCCGGGGAGATGGTGTACTTC
TRBJ2-1	-	TRBV3-1	-	CASSQGPAGYNEQFF	TGTGCCAGCAGCCAAGGTCCAGCGGGCTACAATGAGCAGTTCTTC
TRBJ1-1	-	TRBV6-1	-	CASSAPQGLLTEAFF	TGTGCCAGCAGTGCCCCCCAGGGTCTGCTCACTGAAGCTTTCTTT
TRBJ1-1	-	TRBV7-9	-	CASSSSRAEAFF	TGTGCCAGCAGCTCCTCTCGGGCTGAAGCTTTCTTT
TRBJ1-6	-	TRBV18	-	CASSREGPNSPLHF	TGTGCCAGCTCACGGGAGGGACCTAATTCACCCCTCCACTTT
TRBJ2-7	TRBD1	TRBV6-1	-	CASKRTGRTRGPYEQYF	TGTGCCAGCAAGAGGACAGGGAGAACTCGAGGACCCTACGAGCAGTACTTC
TRBJ2-7	TRBD2	TRBV7-2	-	CASSLGASGTYEQYF	TGTGCCAGCAGCTTAGGGGCTAGCGGGACCTACGAGCAGTACTTC
TRBJ2-3	TRBD1	TRBV5-6	-	CASSSDRGLRDTQYF	TGTGCCAGCAGCTCGGACAGGGGGCTGCGAGATACGCAGTATTTT
TRBJ2-7	TRBD2	TRBV29-1	-	CSAVTSGYAYEQYF	TGCAGCGCCGTGACTAGCGGTTATGCCTACGAGCAGTACTTC
TRBJ1-1	-	TRBV20-1	-	CSATEGTEAFF	TGCAGTGCGACGGAAGGGACTGAAGCTTTCTTT
TRBJ2-2	-	TRBV11-2	-	CASSSNRLYTGELFF	TGTGCCAGCAGCTCTAATAGGCTTTACACCGGGGAGCTGTTTTTT
TRBJ2-7	TRBD2	TRBV19	-	CASSIGASGAYEQYF	TGTGCCAGTAGTATCGGGGCTAGCGGAGCCTACGAGCAGTACTTC
TRBJ1-1	TRBD1	TRBV29-1	-	CSARRGEGAGMNTEAFF	TGCAGCGCCCGGCGGGGGGAGGGGGCCGGGATGAACACTGAAGCTTTCTTT
TRBJ1-1	-	TRBV20-1	-	CSARGAGNTEAFF	TGCAGTGCTAGAGGGGCAGGGAACACTGAAGCTTTCTTT
TRBJ1-2	-	TRBV3-1	-	CASSQGDSGYTF	TGTGCCAGCAGCCAAGGAGATTCTGGCTACACCTTC
TRBJ2-5	-	TRBV19	-	CASSIGAGRETQYF	TGTGCCAGTAGTATAGGGGCAGGGAGGGAGACCCAGTACTTC
TRBJ2-3	-	TRBV7-9	-	CASGRLVQASTDTQYF	TGTGCCAGCGGGAGACTAGTACAGGCTAGCACAGATACGCAGTATTTT
TRBJ2-5	-	TRBV5-8	-	CASSFETGIKNTQYF	TGTGCCAGCAGCTTTGAAACAGGGATCAAGAACACCCAGTACTTC
TRBJ2-6	-	TRBV11-1	-	CASSSIRGSGQTVSSGANVLTF	TGTGCCAGCAGCTCTATTAGGGGATCCGGGCAGACCGTTAGCTCTGGGGCCAACGTCCTGACTTTC
TRBJ1-5	-	TRBV5-5	-	CASSLASGGEQPQHF	TGTGCCAGCAGCTTGGCCTCGGGGGGTGAACAGCCCCAGCATTTT
TRBJ2-7	TRBD1	TRBV2	-	CASSAGQGSYEQYF	TGTGCCAGCAGTGCTGGACAGGGGTCCTACGAGCAGTACTTC
TRBJ1-1	-	TRBV2	-	CASSWRDRGTEAFF	TGTGCCAGCAGTTGGAGGGACCGGGGTACTGAAGCTTTCTTT
TRBJ2-2	-	TRBV2	-	CASSRSRGTGELFF	TGTGCCAGCAGCAGAAGTAGGGGCACCGGGGAGCTGTTTTTT
TRBJ2-3	TRBD2	TRBV29-1	-	CSATSGRAADTQYF	TGCAGCGCAACTAGCGGGAGGGCCGCAGATACGCAGTATTTT
TRBJ2-7	-	TRBV11-2	-	CASSPTGGWLAGLGNEQYF	TGTGCCAGCAGCCCAACAGGGGGCTGGCTAGCGGGATTAGGGAACGAGCAGTACTTC